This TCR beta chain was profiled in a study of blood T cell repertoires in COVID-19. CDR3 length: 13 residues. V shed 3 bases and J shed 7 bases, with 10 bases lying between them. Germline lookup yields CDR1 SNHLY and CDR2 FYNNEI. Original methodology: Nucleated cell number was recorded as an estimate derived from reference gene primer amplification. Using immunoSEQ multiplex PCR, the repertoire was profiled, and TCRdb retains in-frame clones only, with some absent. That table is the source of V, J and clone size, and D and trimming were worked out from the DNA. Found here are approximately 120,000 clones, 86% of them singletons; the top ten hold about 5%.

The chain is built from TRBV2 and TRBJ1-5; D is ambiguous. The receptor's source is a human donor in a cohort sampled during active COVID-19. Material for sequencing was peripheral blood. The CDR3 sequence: CASSDIPQQPQHF. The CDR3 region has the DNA TGTGCCAGCAGTGACATTCCCCAACAGCCCCAGCATTTT.